This passage covers 30 T cell receptor beta chains from one sample sequenced in a study of T cell responses to AZD1222 COVID-19 vaccine. The repertoire was sequenced with immunoSEQ multiplex PCR; TCRdb's copy has only in-frame clones and lacks some. Of some 120,000 clones in the sample, around 89% are singletons; the top ten hold 4% to 4.5%. The material sequenced was peripheral blood, taken on day 0 of AZD1222 vaccination. All receptors derive from an adult in good health.

The chain couples TRBV27 to TRBJ1-5; D unclear. The V gene lost 3 bases and the J gene lost 7 bases, with 16 bases spanning the gap. The CDR3 loop spans 15 amino acids. CDR1 is MNHEY and CDR2 is SMNVEV in the germline V gene (reference sequence). As DNA, the CDR3 is TGTGCCAGCAGTTTGCGGAGGGAGACGGGACAGCCCCAGCATTTT. Translating it yields CASSLRRETGQPQHF.

The rearrangement links TRBV27 to TRBJ2-1, with unresolved D. The CDR3 spans 14 residues. Trimming cost V 7 bases and J 1 base, with 11 bases left between them. Germline assignment: CDR1 MNHEY and CDR2 SMNVEV (reference sequence). CDR3 sequence reads: CASTPGRSYNEQFF. The CDR3, as DNA: TGTGCCAGCACCCCTGGCAGATCCTACAATGAGCAGTTCTTC.

The chain couples TRBV4-3 to TRBJ2-2; 8 bases fit TRBD2. The V segment lost 4 bases and the J segment 2 bases; nucleotides outside the gene matches: 6. Germline CDR1 and CDR2: LGHNA and YSLEER. The CDR3 is 16 residues long. The chain's CDR3 is CASSPRGGPNTGELFF. CDR3 nucleotide sequence: TGCGCCAGCAGCCCCCGCGGGGGGCCAAACACCGGGGAGCTGTTTTTT.

The rearrangement uses TRBV6-5 and TRBJ1-2; weak D call: TRBD1 (5 bases). V was trimmed by 0 bases and J by 5 bases, leaving 10 bases between them. Germline CDR1 and CDR2: MNHEY and SVGAGI. The CDR3 covers 14 residues. DNA for the CDR3: TGTGCCAGCAGTTACTCGACAGCTTATTATGGCTACACCTTC. It is translated as CASSYSTAYYGYTF.

The chain uses TRBV24-1 and TRBJ2-1, with 10 bases that match TRBD2. This CDR3 is 17 amino acids long. CDR1 KGHDR and CDR2 SFDVKD come from the germline V gene. The trim removed 5 bases at V and 3 bases at J, leaving 9 bases unmatched. Written as DNA, the CDR3 is TGTGCCACCAGTGCGTCTAGCGGGGGCTACGGCTACAATGAGCAGTTCTTC. This codes for CATSASSGGYGYNEQFF.

The V gene is TRBV28, the J gene TRBJ1-3; 7 bases match TRBD1. This CDR3 contains 19 residues. Germline values: CDR1 MDHEN, CDR2 SYDVKM. V lost 6 bases to trimming and J lost 0 bases; unmatched junction nucleotides: 17. The CDR3 DNA follows: TGTGCCAGCAGCCCCCCAGGGGACAGTTTAATCGGCTCTGGAAACACCATATATTTT. Translating gives CASSPPGDSLIGSGNTIYF.

A word on this clone: The same CDR3 is also encoded by other DNA sequences in this sample. This sequence joins TRBV30 and TRBJ2-7; no clear D gene. The CDR3 has 11 residues. V was cut by 0 bases and J by 4 bases, with 4 bases left in between. Germline V lookup: CDR1 GTSNPN, CDR2 SVGIG (reference sequence). CDR3 DNA sequence: TGTGCCTGGAGTGTAGGTTACGAGCAGTACTTC. It yields the protein CAWSVGYEQYF. Together with reference TRBV30 and TRBJ2-7, the CDR3 gives the full variable domain: SQTIHQWPATLVQPVGSPLSLECTVEGTSNPNLYWYRQAAGRGLQLLFYSVGIGQISSEVPQNLSASRPQDRQFILSSKKLLLSDSGFYLCAWSVGYEQYFGPGTRLTVT.

The rearrangement links TRBV18 to TRBJ1-1; 8 bases map to TRBD1. CDR3 length equals 15 residues. Germline V gene lookup returns CDR1 KGHSH and CDR2 LQKENI. The V gene end was trimmed by 5 bases and the J gene end by 5 bases; junction bases not matched to a gene: 10. CDR3 residues: CASSSGQGTQTEAFF. CDR3 DNA sequence: TGTGCCAGCTCATCCGGACAGGGAACCCAAACTGAAGCTTTCTTT.

This chain connects TRBV28 to TRBJ2-7; the D gene could be TRBD1 or TRBD2 (5 bases each). The CDR3 contains 15 residues. Trimming cost V 3 bases and J 3 bases, with 15 bases left between them. Germline V gene sequence: CDR1 MDHEN, CDR2 SYDVKM. Here the CDR3 DNA reads TGTGCCAGCAGTTTTCTTCACTCTGGGGGCTACGAGCAGTACTTC. Residues: CASSFLHSGGYEQYF.

This clone came up once. The V gene is TRBV7-8, the J gene TRBJ2-7; 8 bases line up with TRBD2. Trimming at V came to 5 bases and at J to 2 bases, leaving 5 bases not matched to a gene. The CDR3 is made up of 14 amino acids. Germline loops: CDR1 SGHVS, CDR2 FQNEAQ. In nucleotides, the CDR3 is TGTGCCAGCAGCCCGGGAGCGGGGGCCTACGAGCAGTACTTC. This sequence encodes CASSPGAGAYEQYF.

The V and J genes are TRBV4-3 and TRBJ2-3; TRBD1 or TRBD2 may be the D gene (6 bases each). This CDR3 spans 17 amino acids. Trimming took off 0 bases at V and 6 bases at J, with 19 bases between the two ends. The germline V gene encodes CDR1 LGHNA and CDR2 YSLEER. CDR3 DNA sequence: TGCGCCAGCAGCCAAGATCTACCGGGGGCCCCTTCGGATACGCAGTATTTT. Amino acid sequence: CASSQDLPGAPSDTQYF.

This clone came up once. V is TRBV19 and J is TRBJ1-5; 8 bases agree with TRBD1. The germline V gene has CDR1 LNHDA and CDR2 SQIVND (reference sequence). This CDR3 contains 14 residues. Unmatched junction bases numbered 6, after V lost 5 bases and J lost 6 bases. The CDR3 loop reads CASSLRQGSQPQHF. The CDR3 nucleotides are TGTGCCAGTAGTCTGCGACAGGGGAGTCAGCCCCAGCATTTT.

This chain joins TRBV5-1 and TRBJ1-1; D call uncertain. Germline loops: CDR1 SGHRS, CDR2 YFSETQ. Trimming cost V 3 bases and J 1 base, with 10 bases left between them. CDR3 length equals 14 residues. For the CDR3, the DNA is TGCGCCAGCAGCTGGACGAGGCCGAACACTGAAGCTTTCTTT. Its protein product is CASSWTRPNTEAFF.

The chain has TRBV15 and TRBJ1-2; 7 bases agree with TRBD1. After removal of 3 bases from V and 6 bases from J, the junction contained 19 bases not matched to a gene. Germline lookup yields CDR1 LNHNV and CDR2 YYDKDF (reference sequence). The CDR3 loop spans 18 amino acids. The CDR3 nucleotides are TGTGCCACCAGCAGGGGTGGGACAGATCTTGACCGGGTCGATGGCTACACCTTC. Translated, it gives CATSRGGTDLDRVDGYTF.

The chain carries TRBV7-6 and TRBJ2-7, with D hard to call. This CDR3 has 14 residues. V dropped 5 bases and J dropped 9 bases, with 20 bases sitting between them. CDR1 is SGHVS, CDR2 FNYEAQ, per germline. In DNA, the CDR3 is TGTGCCAGCAGCCCGGGCCTGGGTGAAGTCGGGCAGTACTTC. It translates to CASSPGLGEVGQYF.

The chain joins TRBV29-1 to TRBJ2-3; possible D gene TRBD2, 6 bases. CDR1 is SQVTM, CDR2 ANQGSEA, per germline. V dropped 4 bases and J dropped 6 bases, with 14 bases sitting between them. This CDR3 has 13 residues. CDR3 protein: CSVVGSGVDTQYF. In nucleotides, the CDR3 is TGCAGCGTTGTGGGGTCGGGGGTGGATACGCAGTATTTT.

The chain links TRBV5-6 to TRBJ1-2; possibly TRBD1 for D (6 bases). V was cut by 1 base and J by 4 bases, with 11 bases left in between. The length of the CDR3 is 14 residues. Germline CDR1 SGHDT, CDR2 YYEEEE. CDR3 in amino acids: CASSLPTGSYGYTF. In DNA, the CDR3 is TGTGCCAGCAGCTTGCCCACAGGGAGCTATGGCTACACCTTC.

The chain is built from TRBV15 and TRBJ2-4, with a tentative D call TRBD2 (7 bases). CDR1 and CDR2 (germline): LNHNV, YYDKDF (reference sequence). V gave up 3 bases and J gave up 15 bases, with 21 bases separating them. This CDR3 is 14 amino acids long. In DNA, the CDR3 is TGTGCCACCAGCAGCAAGGCAGCGGGGCGAGGGGGGTACTTC. Its protein is CATSSKAAGRGGYF.

The chain has TRBV4-3 and TRBJ2-4; 15 nucleotides match TRBD2. V gave up 3 bases and J gave up 9 bases; unmatched junction bases: 12. Germline assignment: CDR1 LGHNA and CDR2 YSLEER. The CDR3 contains 18 residues. The CDR3 is CASSHLGLAGGRDSIQYF. DNA of the CDR3: TGCGCCAGCAGCCACCTGGGACTAGCGGGGGGCCGAGATAGCATTCAGTACTTC.

The chain carries TRBV5-8 and TRBJ1-1, with 7 bases identical to TRBD1. V lost 4 bases and J lost 5; bases outside the gene matches: 8. The CDR3 totals 14 residues. In germline, CDR1 is SGHTS, CDR2 YDEGEE. Written as DNA, the CDR3 is TGTGCCAGCAGCCACAGGGGAACGGGAACTGAAGCTTTCTTT. Amino acid sequence: CASSHRGTGTEAFF.

CDR3 protein: CASSQEGLAGMGVDTQYF. CDR3 nucleotides: TGTGCCAGCAGCCAAGAAGGACTAGCGGGGATGGGGGTAGATACGCAGTATTTT. J is TRBJ2-3 and V is TRBV3-1 (or the pseudogene TRBV3-2), with 12 positions matching TRBD2. V trimming: 0 bases; J trimming: 5 bases; junction bases outside the gene matches: 9. The CDR3 totals 18 residues. Germline CDR1 is LGHDT and CDR2 is YNNKEL (reference sequence).

V gene TRBV6-4 combines with J gene TRBJ2-2, with 8 bases that match TRBD1. The CDR3 consists of 18 residues. The V gene's germline CDR1 is MRHNA and CDR2 SNTAGT. V lost 5 bases and J lost 4; bases outside the gene matches: 15. The CDR3 nucleotides are TGTGCCAGCAGTCCCAACTATCAGACAGGGGAAGTCACCGGGGAGCTGTTTTTT. Its protein product is CASSPNYQTGEVTGELFF.

The chain joins TRBV7-9 to TRBJ1-4; D remains unclear. CDR1 and CDR2 from the germline V gene are SEHNR and FQNEAQ (reference sequence). Trimming removed 7 bases from V and 4 bases from J, with 16 bases in between. The CDR3 spans 15 residues. For the CDR3, the DNA is TGTGCCAGCACCTATCGCGAAGGGATTAATGAAAAACTGTTTTTT. Translating it yields CASTYREGINEKLFF.

The CDR3 DNA reads as TGCGCCAGCAGCCAACAAGAGGCCAGGGGCGAAGAAAAACTGTTTTTT. Its translation is CASSQQEARGEEKLFF. V gene TRBV4-1 combines with J gene TRBJ1-4, with D possibly TRBD1 on 6 matching bases. This CDR3 has 16 amino acids. Trimming removed 2 bases at V and 8 bases at J, with 18 bases between. The germline CDR1 and CDR2 sequences are MGHRA and YSYEKL.

The chain recombines TRBV5-6 with TRBJ2-7, with 7 bases identical to TRBD1. Germline trimming cut 4 bases from V and 3 bases from J; bases unmatched to any gene: 10. The length of the CDR3 is 15 residues. Germline V gene sequence: CDR1 SGHDT, CDR2 YYEEEE. This chain's CDR3 is CASSPTGTVNYEQYF. The DNA of the CDR3 is TGTGCCAGCAGCCCCACCGGGACAGTAAACTACGAGCAGTACTTC.

The genes are TRBV5-1 and TRBJ2-7; TRBD2 agrees at 13 bases. The germline V gene encodes CDR1 SGHRS and CDR2 YFSETQ. The ends lost 4 bases at V and 4 bases at J; junction bases unmatched: 8. This CDR3 contains 16 residues. CDR3 DNA: TGCGCCAGCAGCGGATCCGGGACTAGCGGGAATTACGAGCAGTACTTC. This translates into CASSGSGTSGNYEQYF. The full variable domain, in which reference TRBV5-1 and TRBJ2-7 provide the parts outside the CDR3, is KAGVTQTPRYLIKTRGQQVTLSCSPISGHRSVSWYQQTPGQGLQFLFEYFSETQRNKGNFPGRFSGRQFSNSRSEMNVSTLELGDSALYLCASSGSGTSGNYEQYFGPGTRLTVT.

This clone was seen once. The V and J genes are TRBV24-1 and TRBJ1-2, with 9 bases that match TRBD1. The CDR3 totals 15 residues. Germline V lookup: CDR1 KGHDR, CDR2 SFDVKD. The J segment lost 4 bases and the V segment lost 2 bases, leaving 4 bases of the junction unmatched. The CDR3 DNA is TGTGCCACCAGTGATTCACAGGGGGCGGGCTATGGCTACACCTTC. Its protein is CATSDSQGAGYGYTF.

The chain uses TRBV7-6 and TRBJ1-5, with 9 nucleotides matching TRBD1. The germline gives CDR1 SGHVS, CDR2 FNYEAQ. The CDR3 length is 14 residues. The V gene end was trimmed by 5 bases and the J gene end by 7 bases; junction bases not matched to a gene: 6. The DNA of the CDR3 is TGTGCCAGCAGCGCCGGGACAGGGAGCCAGCCCCAGCATTTT. Its translation is CASSAGTGSQPQHF. Full variable domain (remainder filled in from reference TRBV7-6 and TRBJ1-5): GAGVSQSPRYKVTKRGQDVALRCDPISGHVSLYWYRQALGQGPEFLTYFNYEAQQDKSGLPNDRFSAERPEGSISTLTIQRTEQRDSAMYRCASSAGTGSQPQHFGDGTRLSIL.

This clone was detected only once. The V call is TRBV19, the J call TRBJ2-3; D is unclear. Trimming removed 1 base from V and 0 bases from J, with 8 bases in between. The germline gives CDR1 LNHDA, CDR2 SQIVND (reference sequence). This CDR3 comprises 15 residues. CDR3 protein: CASSIGVSSTDTQYF. The CDR3 DNA reads TGTGCCAGTAGTATAGGAGTTTCTAGCACAGATACGCAGTATTTT.

The J gene is TRBJ2-3, the V gene TRBV6-2 or TRBV6-3; unclear D gene. The V gene's germline CDR1 is MNHEY and CDR2 SVGEGT. CDR3 length: 14 amino acids. Trimming took 6 bases from V and 0 from J, leaving 10 bases between them. The DNA of the CDR3 is TGTGCCAGCAGCCTGCGCCCCAGCACAGATACGCAGTATTTT. Translating it yields CASSLRPSTDTQYF.